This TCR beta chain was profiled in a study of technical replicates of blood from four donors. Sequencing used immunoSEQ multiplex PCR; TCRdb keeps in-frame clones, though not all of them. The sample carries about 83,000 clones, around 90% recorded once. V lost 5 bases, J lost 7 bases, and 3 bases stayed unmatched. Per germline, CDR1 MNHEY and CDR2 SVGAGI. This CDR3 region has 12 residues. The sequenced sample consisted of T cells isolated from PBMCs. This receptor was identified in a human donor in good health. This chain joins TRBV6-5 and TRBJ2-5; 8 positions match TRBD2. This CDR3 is CASSTGGVTQYF. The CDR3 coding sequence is TGTGCCAGCAGTACGGGGGGGGTGACCCAGTACTTC.